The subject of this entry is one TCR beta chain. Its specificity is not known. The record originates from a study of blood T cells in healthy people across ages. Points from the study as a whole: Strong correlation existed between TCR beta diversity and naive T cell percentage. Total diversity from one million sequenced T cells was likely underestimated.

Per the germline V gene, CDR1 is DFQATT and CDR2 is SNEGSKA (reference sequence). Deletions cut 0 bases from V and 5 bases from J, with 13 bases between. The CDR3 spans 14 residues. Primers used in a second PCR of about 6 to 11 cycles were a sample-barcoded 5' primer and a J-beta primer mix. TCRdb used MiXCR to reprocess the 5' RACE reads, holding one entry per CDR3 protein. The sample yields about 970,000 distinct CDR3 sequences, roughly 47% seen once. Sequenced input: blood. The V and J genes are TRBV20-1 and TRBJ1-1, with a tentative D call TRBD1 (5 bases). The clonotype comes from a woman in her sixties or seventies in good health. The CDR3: CSAREGGKGTEAFF. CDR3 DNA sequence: TGCAGTGCTAGAGAGGGGGGAAAAGGAACTGAAGCTTTCTTT.